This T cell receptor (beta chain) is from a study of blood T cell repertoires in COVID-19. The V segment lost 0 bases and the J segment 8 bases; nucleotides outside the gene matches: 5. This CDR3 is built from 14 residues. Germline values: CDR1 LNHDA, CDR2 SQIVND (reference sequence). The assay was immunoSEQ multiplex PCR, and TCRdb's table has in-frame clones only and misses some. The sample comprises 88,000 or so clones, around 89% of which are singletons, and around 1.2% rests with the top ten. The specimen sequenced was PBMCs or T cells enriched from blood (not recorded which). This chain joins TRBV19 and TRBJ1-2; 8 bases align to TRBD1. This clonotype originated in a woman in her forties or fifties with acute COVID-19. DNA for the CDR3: TGTGCCAGTAGTATAGATCAGGGGGCGCAAGGCTACACCTTC. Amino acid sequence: CASSIDQGAQGYTF.